Listed below are T cell receptor beta chains from one sample, sequenced in a study of blood T cell repertoires in COVID-19. Sequencing used immunoSEQ multiplex PCR; TCRdb keeps in-frame clones, though not all of them. The sample yields approximately 27,000 clones, roughly four fifths seen once. Material for sequencing was peripheral blood. These receptors all stem from a man in his 70s with acute or convalescent COVID-19. CDR3s include the opening cysteine and the closing phenylalanine or tryptophan. D genes are given only for firm matches. Size values are once, few and many counts, or a class for expanded clones, and some rows have none.

v_gene: TRBV30
j_gene: TRBJ2-5
abundance: -
d_gene: TRBD2
CDR3aa: CAWSVPGTSGVETQYF
CDR3nt: TGTGCCTGGAGTGTACCTGGGACTAGCGGGGTGGAGACCCAGTACTTC

v_gene: TRBV7-9
j_gene: TRBJ2-6
abundance: few
d_gene: -
CDR3aa: CASMTVSGANVLTF
CDR3nt: TGTGCCAGCATGACTGTATCTGGGGCCAACGTCCTGACTTTC

v_gene: TRBV4-2
j_gene: TRBJ1-3
abundance: -
d_gene: -
CDR3aa: CASSRRLSSGNTIYF
CDR3nt: TGTGCCAGCAGCCGGCGACTCTCCTCTGGAAACACCATATATTTT

v_gene: TRBV2
j_gene: TRBJ2-5
abundance: -
d_gene: TRBD1
CDR3aa: CASSEMAGGETQYF
CDR3nt: TGTGCCAGCAGTGAAATGGCAGGGGGAGAGACCCAGTACTTC

v_gene: TRBV10-3
j_gene: TRBJ2-1
abundance: once
d_gene: TRBD2
CDR3aa: CAISWTSGGVGNEQFF
CDR3nt: TGTGCCATCAGCTGGACTAGCGGGGGGGTCGGCAATGAGCAGTTCTTC

v_gene: TRBV10-2
j_gene: TRBJ1-2
abundance: -
d_gene: TRBD1
CDR3aa: CASSPGQGPYGYTF
CDR3nt: TGCGCCAGCAGTCCGGGACAGGGTCCCTATGGCTACACCTTC

v_gene: TRBV14
j_gene: TRBJ2-1
abundance: once
d_gene: TRBD2
CDR3aa: CASSPRTSGPLDEQFF
CDR3nt: TGTGCCAGCAGTCCCCGGACTAGCGGTCCCCTGGATGAGCAGTTCTTC

v_gene: TRBV7-2
j_gene: TRBJ2-4
abundance: once
d_gene: TRBD1
CDR3aa: CASSFFGQGAGDIQYF
CDR3nt: TGTGCCAGCAGCTTTTTCGGACAGGGGGCCGGAGACATTCAGTACTTC

v_gene: TRBV6-6
j_gene: TRBJ1-5
abundance: -
d_gene: -
CDR3aa: CASSQTPGLRGGPQHF
CDR3nt: TGTGCCAGCAGCCAGACCCCGGGCCTAAGGGGGGGGCCCCAGCATTTT

v_gene: TRBV3-1/TRBV3-2
j_gene: TRBJ2-7
abundance: once
d_gene: TRBD1
CDR3aa: CASSQAGQGYEQYF
CDR3nt: TGTGCCAGCAGCCAGGCGGGACAGGGCTACGAGCAGTACTTC

v_gene: TRBV28
j_gene: TRBJ2-2
abundance: -
d_gene: TRBD1
CDR3aa: CASSPTGSEAGELFF
CDR3nt: TGTGCCAGCAGCCCGACAGGGTCGGAGGCCGGGGAGCTGTTTTTT

v_gene: TRBV12-5
j_gene: TRBJ2-5
abundance: -
d_gene: -
CDR3aa: CASGLGGLAGQETQYF
CDR3nt: TGTGCTAGTGGTTTGGGAGGACTTGCGGGGCAAGAGACCCAGTACTTC

v_gene: TRBV15
j_gene: TRBJ1-1
abundance: once
d_gene: -
CDR3aa: CATSREIGVTEAFF
CDR3nt: TGTGCCACCAGCAGAGAGATAGGGGTCACTGAAGCTTTCTTT

v_gene: TRBV18
j_gene: TRBJ1-2
abundance: -
d_gene: -
CDR3aa: CASSPVGDGYGYTF
CDR3nt: TGTGCCAGCTCACCAGTAGGGGATGGCTATGGCTACACCTTC

v_gene: TRBV11-1
j_gene: TRBJ2-7
abundance: -
d_gene: TRBD1
CDR3aa: CASTTPGQGAYEQYF
CDR3nt: TGTGCCAGCACCACTCCGGGACAGGGGGCGTACGAGCAGTACTTC

v_gene: TRBV5-4
j_gene: TRBJ2-5
abundance: -
d_gene: -
CDR3aa: CASSLDSGRETQYF
CDR3nt: TGTGCCAGCAGCTTGGACTCAGGAAGAGAGACCCAGTACTTC

v_gene: TRBV14
j_gene: TRBJ1-5
abundance: -
d_gene: -
CDR3aa: CASSTRSGQPQHF
CDR3nt: TGTGCCAGCAGCACCCGTTCAGGACAGCCCCAGCATTTT

v_gene: TRBV3-1/TRBV3-2
j_gene: TRBJ2-6
abundance: -
d_gene: -
CDR3aa: CASSQDPGGYSGANVLTF
CDR3nt: TGTGCCAGCAGCCAAGACCCAGGGGGGTACTCTGGGGCCAACGTCCTGACTTTC

v_gene: TRBV9
j_gene: TRBJ2-1
abundance: -
d_gene: TRBD2
CDR3aa: CASSVDRTSGTNEQFF
CDR3nt: TGTGCCAGCAGCGTAGATCGGACTAGCGGGACTAATGAGCAGTTCTTC

v_gene: TRBV9
j_gene: TRBJ2-7
abundance: -
d_gene: -
CDR3aa: CASSVRAGLSYEQYF
CDR3nt: TGTGCCAGCAGCGTACGCGCGGGACTCTCCTACGAGCAGTACTTC

v_gene: TRBV12-3/TRBV12-4
j_gene: TRBJ1-2
abundance: -
d_gene: -
CDR3aa: CASSLGNIGGYTF
CDR3nt: TGTGCCAGCAGTTTGGGCAACATCGGTGGCTACACCTTC

v_gene: TRBV5-1
j_gene: TRBJ2-1
abundance: -
d_gene: TRBD1
CDR3aa: CASSLAPGTGGFNEQFF
CDR3nt: TGCGCCAGCAGCTTGGCTCCCGGGACAGGGGGTTTCAATGAGCAGTTCTTC

v_gene: TRBV7-8
j_gene: TRBJ2-5
abundance: -
d_gene: TRBD2
CDR3aa: CASSLKLAGGGETQYF
CDR3nt: TGTGCCAGCAGCCTCAAACTAGCGGGAGGGGGAGAGACCCAGTACTTC

v_gene: TRBV7-9
j_gene: TRBJ2-2
abundance: -
d_gene: TRBD2
CDR3aa: CASRELAGANTGELFF
CDR3nt: TGTGCCAGCAGGGAACTAGCGGGAGCGAACACCGGGGAGCTGTTTTTT

v_gene: TRBV30
j_gene: TRBJ1-2
abundance: -
d_gene: -
CDR3aa: CALQNSNYGYTF
CDR3nt: TGTGCCTTACAGAATTCTAACTATGGCTACACCTTC

v_gene: TRBV5-6
j_gene: TRBJ2-3
abundance: -
d_gene: -
CDR3aa: CASSPVGGSTDTQYF
CDR3nt: TGTGCCAGCAGCCCCGTGGGAGGTAGCACAGATACGCAGTATTTT

v_gene: TRBV7-9
j_gene: TRBJ2-1
abundance: -
d_gene: -
CDR3aa: CASSLGGWIYNEQFF
CDR3nt: TGTGCCAGCAGCTTAGGAGGTTGGATCTACAATGAGCAGTTCTTC

v_gene: TRBV29-1
j_gene: TRBJ1-1
abundance: -
d_gene: -
CDR3aa: CSALPNTEAFF
CDR3nt: TGCAGCGCCCTACCCAACACTGAAGCTTTCTTT

v_gene: TRBV2
j_gene: TRBJ1-1
abundance: -
d_gene: -
CDR3aa: CASSEGQKNTEAFF
CDR3nt: TGTGCCAGCAGTGAAGGGCAGAAGAACACTGAAGCTTTCTTT

v_gene: TRBV4-1
j_gene: TRBJ2-1
abundance: -
d_gene: TRBD2
CDR3aa: CASSQTGGPAAGAPGGEQFF
CDR3nt: TGCGCCAGCAGCCAAACCGGGGGTCCGGCAGCGGGGGCCCCCGGGGGTGAGCAGTTCTTC

v_gene: TRBV7-2
j_gene: TRBJ1-4
abundance: -
d_gene: TRBD1
CDR3aa: CASSTKDRGIEKLFF
CDR3nt: TGTGCCAGCAGCACTAAAGACAGGGGCATTGAAAAACTGTTTTTT

v_gene: TRBV15
j_gene: TRBJ2-7
abundance: -
d_gene: -
CDR3aa: CATSRDRGSSEQYF
CDR3nt: TGTGCCACCAGCAGAGATAGGGGCTCGTCCGAGCAGTACTTC

v_gene: TRBV30
j_gene: TRBJ2-1
abundance: -
d_gene: TRBD2
CDR3aa: CAWSGAGGVYNEQFF
CDR3nt: TGTGCCTGGAGTGGGGCGGGAGGTGTCTACAATGAGCAGTTCTTC

v_gene: TRBV4-2
j_gene: TRBJ1-4
abundance: -
d_gene: -
CDR3aa: CASSQEGGIKGKLFF
CDR3nt: TGTGCCAGCAGCCAAGAAGGGGGTATTAAAGGAAAACTGTTTTTT

v_gene: TRBV20-1
j_gene: TRBJ1-3
abundance: once
d_gene: -
CDR3aa: CSASPGSGNTIYF
CDR3nt: TGCAGTGCTAGTCCGGGATCTGGAAACACCATATATTTT